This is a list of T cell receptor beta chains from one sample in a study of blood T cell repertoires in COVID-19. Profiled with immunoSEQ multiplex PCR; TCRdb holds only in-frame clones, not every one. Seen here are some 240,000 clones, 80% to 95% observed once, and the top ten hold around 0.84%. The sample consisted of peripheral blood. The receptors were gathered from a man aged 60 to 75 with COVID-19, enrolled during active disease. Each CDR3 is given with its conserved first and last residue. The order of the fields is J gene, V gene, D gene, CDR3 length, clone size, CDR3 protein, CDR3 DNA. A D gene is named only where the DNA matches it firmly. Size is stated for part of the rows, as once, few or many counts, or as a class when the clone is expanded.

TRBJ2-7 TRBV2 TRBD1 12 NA CASHRGLDEQYF TGTGCCAGCCACAGGGGGCTGGATGAGCAGTACTTC
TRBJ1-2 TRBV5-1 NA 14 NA CASSLSLEQYGYTF TGCGCCAGCAGCTTATCGCTTGAACAGTATGGCTACACCTTC
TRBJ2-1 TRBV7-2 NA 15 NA CASSLDGGDYNEQFF TGTGCCAGCAGCTTAGATGGGGGCGACTACAATGAGCAGTTCTTC
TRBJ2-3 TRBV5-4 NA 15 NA CASSFGGARGDTQYF TGTGCCAGCAGCTTTGGCGGGGCTAGGGGAGATACGCAGTATTTT
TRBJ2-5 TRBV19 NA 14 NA CASSFSRGGETQYF TGTGCCAGTAGTTTCTCGCGGGGCGGGGAGACCCAGTACTTC
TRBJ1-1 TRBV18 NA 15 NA CASSPSQRGNTEAFF TGTGCCAGCTCACCAAGTCAAAGGGGGAACACTGAAGCTTTCTTT
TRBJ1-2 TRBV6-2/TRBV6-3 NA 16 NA CASSYSGNRATYGYTF TGTGCCAGCAGTTACTCAGGGAACAGGGCCACCTATGGCTACACCTTC
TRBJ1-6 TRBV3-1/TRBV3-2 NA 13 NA CASSPRVSSPLHF TGTGCCAGCAGCCCCAGGGTGTCATCACCCCTCCACTTT
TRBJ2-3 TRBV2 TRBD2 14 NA CATKRGGAADTQYF TGTGCCACAAAGCGGGGGGGCGCGGCAGATACGCAGTATTTT
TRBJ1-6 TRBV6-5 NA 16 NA CASSYSEQGWNSPLHF TGTGCCAGCAGTTACTCGGAACAGGGATGGAATTCACCCCTCCACTTT
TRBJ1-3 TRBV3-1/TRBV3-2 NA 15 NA CASSQGHGAGNTIYF TGTGCCAGCAGCCAAGGGCACGGAGCTGGAAACACCATATATTTT
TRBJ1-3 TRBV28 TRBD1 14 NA CASSTGGSGNTIYF TGTGCCAGCAGTACAGGGGGATCTGGAAACACCATATATTTT
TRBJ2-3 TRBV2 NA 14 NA CASRYPNAADTQYF TGTGCCAGCAGGTATCCCAACGCGGCAGATACGCAGTATTTT
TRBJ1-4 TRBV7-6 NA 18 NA CASSLAWGRNATNEKLFF TGTGCCAGCAGCTTAGCGTGGGGCAGAAATGCAACTAATGAAAAACTGTTTTTT
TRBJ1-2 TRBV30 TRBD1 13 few CAGQGGVDYGYTF TGTGCCGGGCAAGGGGGCGTGGACTATGGCTACACCTTC
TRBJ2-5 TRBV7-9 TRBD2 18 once CASSLGRAGLADSETQYF TGTGCCAGCAGCTTAGGACGAGCCGGACTAGCTGATTCAGAGACCCAGTACTTC